Each of the 28 T cell receptor beta chains below was sequenced from the same sample in a study of blood T cell repertoires in COVID-19. Sequencing used immunoSEQ multiplex PCR; TCRdb keeps in-frame clones, though not all of them. This sample carries about 97,000 clones, roughly 86% of them seen once, and the ten largest clones take roughly 11%. The specimen sequenced was peripheral blood. The source of these receptors is a woman aged 25-40 years with acute or convalescent COVID-19.

This chain joins TRBV12-3 or TRBV12-4 and TRBJ1-2; tentatively, D is TRBD1 (5 bases). V gave up 6 bases and J gave up 8 bases, with 16 bases separating them. The CDR3 length is 13 residues. The CDR3 is CASSRPTRQGYTF. The CDR3 DNA follows: TGTGCCAGCAGCCGACCCACCCGACAGGGCTACACCTTC.

This clone is a singleton in its sample. This chain uses TRBV6-5 with TRBJ1-3, with 8 bases fitting TRBD1. Germline V gene sequence: CDR1 MNHEY, CDR2 SVGAGI. CDR3 length: 14 residues. J gave up 4 bases and V 6 bases, and 5 bases lay outside the gene matches. The CDR3 DNA sequence: TGTGCCAGCAGCCACAGGGGGACAGGAAACACCATATATTTT. It yields the protein CASSHRGTGNTIYF.

The rearrangement uses TRBV18 and TRBJ1-5; no reliable D call. Germline V gene data show CDR1 as KGHSH and CDR2 as LQKENI. The CDR3 runs 13 residues. Trimming cost V 4 bases and J 2 bases, with 6 bases left between them. The CDR3 DNA is TGTGCCAGCTCACGGGCTGGCAATCAGCCCCAGCATTTT. Translated: CASSRAGNQPQHF.

The V and J genes are TRBV29-1 and TRBJ2-7; TRBD1 matches 7 bases. CDR1 and CDR2 from the germline V gene are SQVTM and ANQGSEA. V was clipped by 7 bases and J by 1 base; unmatched bases: 10. The CDR3 is 14 residues long. Here the CDR3 reads CSAADRVGSYEQYF. The DNA for the CDR3 is TGCAGCGCCGCCGACAGGGTAGGGTCCTACGAGCAGTACTTC.

This sequence joins TRBV4-1 and TRBJ2-2; D may be TRBD2 (6 bases). The germline V gene encodes CDR1 MGHRA and CDR2 YSYEKL. Trimming took 1 base from V and 7 from J, leaving 7 bases between them. The length of the CDR3 is 13 residues. CDR3: CASSQGGGGELFF. The CDR3 DNA sequence: TGCGCCAGCAGCCAAGGGGGAGGCGGGGAGCTGTTTTTT.

V is TRBV6-5 and J is TRBJ2-5, with D possibly matching TRBD2 (6 bases). Trimming took off 6 bases at V and 2 bases at J, with 13 bases between the two ends. The CDR3 loop spans 14 amino acids. Germline V gene sequence: CDR1 MNHEY, CDR2 SVGAGI. The CDR3 coding sequence is TGTGCCAGCAGGACGGGGGTTCGGCAAGAGACCCAGTACTTC. This gives the protein CASRTGVRQETQYF.

This chain links TRBV19 with TRBJ1-1; possible D gene TRBD1, 6 bases. This CDR3 contains 13 residues. Germline V gives CDR1 LNHDA, CDR2 SQIVND (reference sequence). V lost 7 bases, J lost 8 bases, and 17 bases lay in between. In nucleotides, the CDR3 is TGTGCCAGTAAGGGGGGGAGGAGGTTCGAAGCTTTCTTT. Its protein is CASKGGRRFEAFF. Combining the CDR3 with reference TRBV19 and TRBJ1-1 gives the whole variable domain DGGITQSPKYLFRKEGQNVTLSCEQNLNHDAMYWYRQDPGQGLRLIYYSQIVNDFQKGDIAEGYSVSREKKESFPLTVTSAQKNPTAFYLCASKGGRRFEAFFGQGTRLTVV.

This clone was observed once. V gene TRBV6-4 combines with J gene TRBJ1-2, with 8 bases aligning to TRBD1. Per germline, CDR1 MRHNA and CDR2 SNTAGT. This CDR3 is 14 amino acids long. Unmatched junction bases numbered 6, after V lost 6 bases and J lost 3 bases. CDR3 region: CASRGDRSHYGYTF. CDR3 sequence (DNA): TGTGCCAGCAGAGGGGACAGGTCCCACTATGGCTACACCTTC.

This chain connects TRBV6-5 to TRBJ1-5, with a possible D match to TRBD1 (5 bases). V lost 6 bases to trimming and J lost 6 bases, with 15 bases between them. Germline V CDR1 and CDR2: MNHEY, SVGAGI. The CDR3 spans 14 residues. The chain's CDR3 is CASSQTPGVQPQHF. CDR3 DNA: TGTGCCAGCAGCCAAACACCGGGGGTTCAGCCCCAGCATTTT.

With regard to this clone: The identical CDR3 is also encoded by other nucleotide sequences in the sample. CDR3 bases: TGTGCCAGCAGCTTGGACAGAGCGAATGAAAAACTGTTTTTT. Amino acid sequence: CASSLDRANEKLFF. V gene TRBV7-9 combines with J gene TRBJ1-4, with a tentative D call TRBD1 (6 bases). CDR3 length equals 14 residues. Germline lookup yields CDR1 SEHNR and CDR2 FQNEAQ (reference sequence). V lost 3 bases and J 5 bases, leaving 10 bases between the germline ends.

This sequence joins TRBV19 and TRBJ1-5, with D maybe TRBD1 (5 bases). CDR1 is LNHDA and CDR2 is SQIVND in the germline V gene (reference sequence). The V gene lost 4 bases and the J gene lost 1 base, with 8 bases spanning the gap. CDR3 length equals 14 residues. The CDR3 spells CASSTPGSNQPQHF. The CDR3 nucleotides read TGTGCCAGTAGTACCCCAGGGAGCAATCAGCCCCAGCATTTT.

This clone was detected once. This chain connects TRBV10-2 to TRBJ2-1, with 11 bases that match TRBD2. V dropped 8 bases and J dropped 6; count of bases not matched to a gene: 6. Germline values: CDR1 WSHSY, CDR2 SAAADI. This CDR3 is 14 amino acids long. The CDR3 DNA is TGCGCCAGCTCCGGGACTAGCGGACTCAATGAGCAGTTCTTC. Translation: CASSGTSGLNEQFF.

The chain employs TRBV3-1 (or the pseudogene TRBV3-2) and TRBJ1-2, with D perhaps TRBD1 (5 bases). The germline V gene has CDR1 LGHDT and CDR2 YNNKEL (reference sequence). The V gene lost 4 bases and the J gene lost 2 bases, with 8 bases spanning the gap. There are 13 residues in the CDR3. DNA for the CDR3: TGTGCCAGCAGCCCAGGGCGCAACTATGGCTACACCTTC. Translating gives CASSPGRNYGYTF.

This chain links TRBV7-9 with TRBJ1-5; D remains unclear. This CDR3 has 14 residues. The germline CDR1 and CDR2 sequences are SEHNR and FQNEAQ (reference sequence). V was shortened by 3 bases and J by 6 bases, with 12 bases between the two germline ends. CDR3 sequence (DNA): TGTGCCAGCAGCTTTGGGCACGGTGCTCAGCCCCAGCATTTT. Protein: CASSFGHGAQPQHF.

This chain connects TRBV27 to TRBJ2-1; D not certain. This CDR3 is 14 amino acids long. Germline-derived CDR1 and CDR2 are MNHEY and SMNVEV (reference sequence). Trimming removed 2 bases at V and 8 bases at J, with 13 bases between. Here the CDR3 reads CASSLRTAVHEQFF. The CDR3 nucleotides are TGTGCCAGCAGTTTACGCACCGCGGTGCATGAGCAGTTCTTC.

The rearrangement joins TRBV5-1 to TRBJ2-2; D is undetermined. This CDR3 is 13 amino acids long. CDR1 SGHRS and CDR2 YFSETQ come from the germline V gene. V was cut by 0 bases and J by 7 bases, with 7 bases left in between. The CDR3 region is CASSLVPGGELFF. CDR3 coding DNA: TGCGCCAGCAGCTTGGTACCGGGCGGGGAGCTGTTTTTT. Based on the CDR3 plus reference TRBV5-1 and TRBJ2-2, the full variable domain is KAGVTQTPRYLIKTRGQQVTLSCSPISGHRSVSWYQQTPGQGLQFLFEYFSETQRNKGNFPGRFSGRQFSNSRSEMNVSTLELGDSALYLCASSLVPGGELFFGEGSRLTVL.

The chain couples TRBV11-2 to TRBJ2-6; TRBD1 is a possible D gene (6 bases). CDR3 length: 18 residues. Trimming pared 5 bases from V and 0 bases from J, leaving 17 bases between. Germline CDR1 reads SGHAT; CDR2 reads FQNNGV. CDR3 coding DNA: TGTGCCAGCAGCCCCGGGGCAGGGGTCTACTCTGGGGCCAACGTCCTGACTTTC. Translating it yields CASSPGAGVYSGANVLTF.

The V and J genes are TRBV18 and TRBJ2-4; 9 bases line up with TRBD1. Germline V gene data show CDR1 as KGHSH and CDR2 as LQKENI. V lost 4 bases to trimming and J lost 3 bases; unmatched junction nucleotides: 13. The CDR3 runs to 18 residues. The CDR3 spells CASSLGQGGDLIKNIQYF. DNA for the CDR3: TGTGCCAGCTCACTGGGACAGGGTGGAGACTTAATCAAAAACATTCAGTACTTC.

The gene calls are TRBV6-2 or TRBV6-3 and TRBJ2-3, with TRBD2 as a possible D gene (6 bases). Germline CDR1 and CDR2: MNHEY and SVGEGT. V lost 1 base and J lost 2, with 16 bases in between. This CDR3 is built from 17 residues. DNA for the CDR3: TGTGCCAGCAGTTACTTGGTAGGACTACCCCTCACAGATACGCAGTATTTT. This gives the protein CASSYLVGLPLTDTQYF.

The rearrangement uses TRBV10-1 and TRBJ2-2; D may be TRBD1 (6 bases). In germline, CDR1 is WNHNN, CDR2 SYGVQD (reference sequence). This CDR3 region has 14 residues. V lost 8 bases and J 1 base, leaving 11 bases between the germline ends. The CDR3 DNA reads as TGCGCCAGCCTCGGACAGAGGAACACCGGGGAGCTGTTTTTT. Encoded protein: CASLGQRNTGELFF.

The rearrangement joins TRBV5-1 to TRBJ1-2, with 9 nucleotides matching TRBD1. From germline, CDR1 is SGHRS and CDR2 YFSETQ. This CDR3 region has 17 residues. V was clipped by 2 bases and J by 4 bases; unmatched bases: 12. CDR3 amino acids: CASSFLVPGQGTYGYTF. CDR3 nucleotide sequence: TGCGCCAGCAGCTTCCTAGTCCCGGGACAGGGAACCTATGGCTACACCTTC.

The rearrangement links TRBV6-1 to TRBJ1-5, with a tentative D call TRBD1 (6 bases). Between the trimmed V and J ends, which lost 1 base and 3 bases, there was a span of 13 bases. Germline V lookup: CDR1 MNHNS, CDR2 SASEGT. CDR3 size: 16 residues. The CDR3 DNA sequence: TGTGCCAGCAGTGAAGTTTGGGGGCCGATCAATCAGCCCCAGCATTTT. Encoded protein: CASSEVWGPINQPQHF.

The rearrangement links TRBV28 to TRBJ2-7; 7 bases agree with TRBD1. After removal of 4 bases from V and 5 bases from J, the junction contained 5 bases not matched to a gene. Germline assignment: CDR1 MDHEN and CDR2 SYDVKM. The CDR3 is 13 residues long. CDR3: CASSSNRGHEQYF. CDR3 nucleotide sequence: TGTGCCAGCAGTTCCAACAGGGGCCACGAGCAGTACTTC.

The chain employs TRBV10-1 and TRBJ2-1; perhaps TRBD1 as D (5 bases). The germline V gene has CDR1 WNHNN and CDR2 SYGVQD (reference sequence). V was pared by 3 bases and J by 10 bases, with 10 bases between. The CDR3 contains 12 residues. The CDR3 nucleotides are TGCGCCAGCAGTGAAAGGGCAGGGGAGCAGTTCTTC. It yields the protein CASSERAGEQFF.

The chain carries TRBV7-8 and TRBJ2-3; TRBD2 aligns across 12 bases. With 1 base clipped from V and 6 bases from J, the junction kept 5 bases outside the gene matches. The CDR3 spans 16 residues. Germline V lookup: CDR1 SGHVS, CDR2 FQNEAQ. The CDR3 DNA reads TGTGCCAGCAGCTTAGGACTAGCGGGGGCCGGGGATACGCAGTATTTT. Residues: CASSLGLAGAGDTQYF.

This clone appeared once. The rearrangement links TRBV19 to TRBJ2-7; 8 bases agree with TRBD1. There are 15 residues in the CDR3. CDR1 is LNHDA and CDR2 is SQIVND in the germline V gene (reference sequence). Trimming cost V 6 bases and J 0 bases; bases outside gene matches: 7. This chain's CDR3 is CASSLGTGHSYEQYF. The DNA of the CDR3 is TGTGCCAGTAGCCTCGGGACAGGCCACTCCTACGAGCAGTACTTC.

The chain combines TRBV5-1 with TRBJ2-7, with TRBD1 as a possible D gene (6 bases). The CDR3 covers 14 residues. Trimming cost V 5 bases and J 3 bases, with 15 bases left between them. Germline V CDR1 and CDR2: SGHRS, YFSETQ. The DNA of the CDR3 is TGCGCCAGCAGTCTTCTGGCAGGGGACTACGAGCAGTACTTC. It yields the protein CASSLLAGDYEQYF.

This sequence joins TRBV15 and TRBJ1-5; 8 nucleotides align to TRBD1. The CDR3 length is 18 residues. The V gene end was trimmed by 0 bases and the J gene end by 3 bases; junction bases not matched to a gene: 10. Germline V lookup: CDR1 LNHNV, CDR2 YYDKDF (reference sequence). In nucleotides, the CDR3 is TGTGCCACCAGCAGAGATTGGACAGGGCTTTCTGACAATCAGCCCCAGCATTTT. As protein: CATSRDWTGLSDNQPQHF.